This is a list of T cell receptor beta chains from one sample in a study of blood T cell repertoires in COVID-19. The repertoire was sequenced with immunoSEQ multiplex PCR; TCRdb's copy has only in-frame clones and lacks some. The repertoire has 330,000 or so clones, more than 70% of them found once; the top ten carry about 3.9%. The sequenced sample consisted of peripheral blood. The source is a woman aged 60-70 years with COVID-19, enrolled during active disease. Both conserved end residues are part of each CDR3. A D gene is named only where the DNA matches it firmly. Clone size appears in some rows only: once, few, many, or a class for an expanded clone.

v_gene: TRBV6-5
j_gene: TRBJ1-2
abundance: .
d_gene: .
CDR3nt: TGTGCCAGCAGCCAGGACAAGCAGTATGGCTACACCTTC
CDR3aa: CASSQDKQYGYTF

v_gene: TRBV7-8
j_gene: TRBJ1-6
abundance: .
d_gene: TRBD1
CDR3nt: TGTGCCAGCAGCTTAGCCGGGACAGGGAGCTCCTATAATTCACCCCTCCACTTT
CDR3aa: CASSLAGTGSSYNSPLHF

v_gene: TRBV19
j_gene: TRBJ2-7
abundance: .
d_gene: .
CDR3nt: .
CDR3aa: CASSWAGGSPYEQHF

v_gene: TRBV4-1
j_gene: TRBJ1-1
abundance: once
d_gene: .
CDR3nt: TGCGCCAGCAGCCAAGCGGGGATGAACACTGAAGCTTTCTTT
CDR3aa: CASSQAGMNTEAFF

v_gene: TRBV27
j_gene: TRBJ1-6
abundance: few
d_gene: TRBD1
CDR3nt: TGTGCCAGCAGTTTCGCCGGGACAGGGAACTCACCCCTCCACTTT
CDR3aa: CASSFAGTGNSPLHF

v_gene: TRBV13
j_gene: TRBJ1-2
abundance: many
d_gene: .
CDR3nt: TGTGCCAGCAGCGTGACAACCTACGGCTACACCTTC
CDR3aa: CASSVTTYGYTF

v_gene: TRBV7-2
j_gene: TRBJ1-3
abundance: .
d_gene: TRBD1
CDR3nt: TGTGCCAGCAGCTCCCGAGGGACAGGGGTGGGAAACACCATATATTTT
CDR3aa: CASSSRGTGVGNTIYF

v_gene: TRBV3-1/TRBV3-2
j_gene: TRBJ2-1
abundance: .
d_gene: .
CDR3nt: TGTGCCAGCAGCCAAGCCCCTAGCTCCTACAATGAGCAGTTCTTC
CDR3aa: CASSQAPSSYNEQFF

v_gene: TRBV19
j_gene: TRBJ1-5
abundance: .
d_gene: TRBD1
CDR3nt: TGTGCCAGCTACAGGGGCATCAATCAGCCCCAGCATTTT
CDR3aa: CASYRGINQPQHF

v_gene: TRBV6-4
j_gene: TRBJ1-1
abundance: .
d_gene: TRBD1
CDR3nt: TGTGCCAGCAGTGACTCGGCAGGGGGACGGACTGAAGCTTTCTTT
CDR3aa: CASSDSAGGRTEAFF

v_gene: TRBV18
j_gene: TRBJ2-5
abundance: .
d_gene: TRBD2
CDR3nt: TGTGCCAGCTCACCCCTCGGGGGGGAAGAGACCCAGTACTTC
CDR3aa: CASSPLGGEETQYF

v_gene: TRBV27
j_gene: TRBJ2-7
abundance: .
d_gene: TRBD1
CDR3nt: TGTGCCATCCGGGACAGGGTCAACGAGCAGTACTTC
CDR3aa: CAIRDRVNEQYF

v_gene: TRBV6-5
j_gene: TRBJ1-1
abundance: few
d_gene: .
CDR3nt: TGTGCCAGCAGTTACGAGGGAATGAACACTGAAGCTTTCTTT
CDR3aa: CASSYEGMNTEAFF

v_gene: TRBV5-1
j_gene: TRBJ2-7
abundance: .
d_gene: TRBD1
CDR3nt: TGCGCCAGCAGCGGGGGACAGGGGGCGCAGCAGTACTTC
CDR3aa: CASSGGQGAQQYF

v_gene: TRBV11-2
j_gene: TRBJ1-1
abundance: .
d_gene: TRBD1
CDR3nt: TGTGCCAGCAGCCCCGGGACAGGGGTAATGAACACTGAAGCTTTCTTT
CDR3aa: CASSPGTGVMNTEAFF

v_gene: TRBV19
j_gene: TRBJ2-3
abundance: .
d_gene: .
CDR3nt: TGTGCCAGTAGCGGGGACTCGTGGAGGACAGATACGCAGTATTTT
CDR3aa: CASSGDSWRTDTQYF

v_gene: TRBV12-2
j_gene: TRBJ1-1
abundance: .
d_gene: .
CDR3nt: TGTGCAAGTCGCCCCGACAGTAGGAGCCCTGAAGCTTTCTTT
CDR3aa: CASRPDSRSPEAFF

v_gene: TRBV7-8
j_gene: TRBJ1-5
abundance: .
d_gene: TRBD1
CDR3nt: TGTGCCAGCAGCTCCCGGGACAGGGAAAGCAATCAGCCCCAGCATTTT
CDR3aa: CASSSRDRESNQPQHF

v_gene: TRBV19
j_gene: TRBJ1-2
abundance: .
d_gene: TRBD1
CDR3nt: TGTGCCAGTAGTATAGGAGGGACAGCATCCCCCTATGGCTACACCTTC
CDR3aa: CASSIGGTASPYGYTF

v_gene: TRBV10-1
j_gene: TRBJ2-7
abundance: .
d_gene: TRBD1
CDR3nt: TGCGCCAGCAGTAAAGGGACAGGAGACTACGAGCAGTACTTC
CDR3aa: CASSKGTGDYEQYF

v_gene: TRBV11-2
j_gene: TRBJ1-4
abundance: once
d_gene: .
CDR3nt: TGTGCCAGCACCCAAGACACTGAAAAACTGTTTTTT
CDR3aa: CASTQDTEKLFF

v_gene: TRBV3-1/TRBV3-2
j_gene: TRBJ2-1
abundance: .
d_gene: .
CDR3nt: TGTGCCAGCAGCCAATCTATAACGGGACAAGCCTACAATGAGCAGTTCTTC
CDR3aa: CASSQSITGQAYNEQFF

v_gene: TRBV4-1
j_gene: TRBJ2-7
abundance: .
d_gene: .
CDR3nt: TGCGCCAGCAGCCTAACCGCGGCAACTAGGGCTGCGGGCTACGAGCAGTACTTC
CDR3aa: CASSLTAATRAAGYEQYF

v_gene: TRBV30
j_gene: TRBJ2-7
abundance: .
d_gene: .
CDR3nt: TGTGCCTGGAGTTTCACAGGCCACCAGTACTTC
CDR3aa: CAWSFTGHQYF

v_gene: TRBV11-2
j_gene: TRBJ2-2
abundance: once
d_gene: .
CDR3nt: TGTGCCAGCAGCCCCCGGGGAGCGGGCACCGGGGAGCTGTTTTTT
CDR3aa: CASSPRGAGTGELFF

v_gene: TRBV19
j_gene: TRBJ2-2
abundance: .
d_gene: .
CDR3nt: TGTGCCAGTAGATGGGGGCCGGGCCAGAACACCGGGGAGCTGTTTTTT
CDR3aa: CASRWGPGQNTGELFF

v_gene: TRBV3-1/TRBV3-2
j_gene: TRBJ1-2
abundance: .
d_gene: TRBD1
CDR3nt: TGTGCCAGCACGCCTTACAGGGGGGCTTCGGATGGCTACACCTTC
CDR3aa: CASTPYRGASDGYTF

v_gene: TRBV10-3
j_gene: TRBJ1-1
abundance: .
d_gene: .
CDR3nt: TGTGCCATCCGCGGGGAGGACGCTGAAGCTTTCTTT
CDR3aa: CAIRGEDAEAFF

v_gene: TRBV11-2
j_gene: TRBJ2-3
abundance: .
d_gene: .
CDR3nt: TGTGCCAGCAGCTCACACCGGAGGAGGGGTGATACGCAGTATTTT
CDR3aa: CASSSHRRRGDTQYF

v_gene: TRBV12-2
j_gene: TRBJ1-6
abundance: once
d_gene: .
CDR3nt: TGTGCAAGTCGCTTAGCAGGGACAGGGCCGAATTCACCCCTCCACTTT
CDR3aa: CASRLAGTGPNSPLHF

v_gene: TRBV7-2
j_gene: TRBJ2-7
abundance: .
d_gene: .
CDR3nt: TGTGCCAGCAGCCACAGGGACCCCTCCTACGAGCAGTACTTC
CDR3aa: CASSHRDPSYEQYF

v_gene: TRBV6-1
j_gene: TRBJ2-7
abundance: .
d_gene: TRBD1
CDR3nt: TGTGCCAGCAGTGAGTCGAATGGACAGGGCTACGAGCAGTACTTC
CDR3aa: CASSESNGQGYEQYF

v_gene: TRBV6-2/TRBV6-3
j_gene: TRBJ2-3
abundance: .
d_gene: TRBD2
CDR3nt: TGTGCCAGCAGTTACTCGATGCCGGCACTCTCGTTAGCGGGGGCCCCCAAAGCGCAGTATTTT
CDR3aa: CASSYSMPALSLAGAPKAQYF

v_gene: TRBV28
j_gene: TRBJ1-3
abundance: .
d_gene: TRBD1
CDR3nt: TGTGCCAGCAGTCAGGCGGGACAGGGGCGCTCTGGAAACACCATATATTTT
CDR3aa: CASSQAGQGRSGNTIYF

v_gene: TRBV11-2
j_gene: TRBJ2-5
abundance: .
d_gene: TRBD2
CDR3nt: TGTGCCAGCAGCTTACGAGGCGGGCTAGCGGGGGAGACCCAGTACTTC
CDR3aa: CASSLRGGLAGETQYF

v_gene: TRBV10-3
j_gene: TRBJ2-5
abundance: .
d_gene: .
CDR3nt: TGTGCCATCAGTGAATCTGGGGCAGAGACCCAGTACTTC
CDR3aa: CAISESGAETQYF

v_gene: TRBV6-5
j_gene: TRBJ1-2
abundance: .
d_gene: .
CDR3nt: TGTGCCACCCAGGACAAGGCCTCAGGTGGCTACACCTTC
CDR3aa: CATQDKASGGYTF

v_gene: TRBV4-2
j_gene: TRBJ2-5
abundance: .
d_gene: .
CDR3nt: TGTGCCAGCAGCCAGCGGGGCGAAGAGACCCAGTACTTC
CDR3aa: CASSQRGEETQYF

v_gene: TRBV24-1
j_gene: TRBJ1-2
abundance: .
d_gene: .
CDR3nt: TGTGCCACCAGTAGTCAGGACTATGGCTACACCTTC
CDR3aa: CATSSQDYGYTF

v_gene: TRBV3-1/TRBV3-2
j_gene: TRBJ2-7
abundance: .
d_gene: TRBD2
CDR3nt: TGTGCCAGCAGCCCGTGGACTAGCGGTACCTACGAGCAGTACTTC
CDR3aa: CASSPWTSGTYEQYF

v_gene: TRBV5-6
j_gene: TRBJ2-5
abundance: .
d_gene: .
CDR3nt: TGTGCCAGCAGCTTAACCCCTACCCAGACCCAGTACTTC
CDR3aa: CASSLTPTQTQYF

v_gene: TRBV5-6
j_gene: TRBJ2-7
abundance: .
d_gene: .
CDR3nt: TGTGCCAGCAGCCCGACAGTAGCCTACGAGCAGTACTTC
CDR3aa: CASSPTVAYEQYF

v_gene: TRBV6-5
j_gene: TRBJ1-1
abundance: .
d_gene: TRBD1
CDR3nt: TGTGCCAGCAGTTACAGGGGGACAGGAAACACTGAAGCTTTCTTT
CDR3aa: CASSYRGTGNTEAFF

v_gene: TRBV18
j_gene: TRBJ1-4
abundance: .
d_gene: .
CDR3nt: TGTGCCAGCCAGGACAGTCTTAATGAAAAACTGTTTTTT
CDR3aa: CASQDSLNEKLFF

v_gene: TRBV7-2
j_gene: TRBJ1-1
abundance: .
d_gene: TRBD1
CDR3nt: TGTGCCAGCAGCCAACAGGGGTTACGAGGGGTGAACACTGAAGCTTTCTTT
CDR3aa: CASSQQGLRGVNTEAFF

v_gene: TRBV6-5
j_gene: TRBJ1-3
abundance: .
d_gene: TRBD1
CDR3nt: TGTGCCAGCAGCAGAGGGACAGGGGCTGGAAACACCATATATTTT
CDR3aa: CASSRGTGAGNTIYF

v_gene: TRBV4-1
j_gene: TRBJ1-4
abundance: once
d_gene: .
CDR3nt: TGCGCCAGCAGCCGACAGGCAAATAATGAAAAACTGTTTTTT
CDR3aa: CASSRQANNEKLFF

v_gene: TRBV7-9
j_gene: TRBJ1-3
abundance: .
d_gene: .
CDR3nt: TGTGCCAGCAGCTCAAAGTCAAGACAGTGGACTGGAAACACCATATATTTT
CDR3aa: CASSSKSRQWTGNTIYF

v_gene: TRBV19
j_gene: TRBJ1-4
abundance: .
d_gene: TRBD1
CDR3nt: TGTGCCAGTAGTCCGGGACAGGGAGGAAAACTGTTTTTT
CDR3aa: CASSPGQGGKLFF

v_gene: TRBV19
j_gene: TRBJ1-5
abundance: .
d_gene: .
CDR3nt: .
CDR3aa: CASFGPGAGNQPQHF

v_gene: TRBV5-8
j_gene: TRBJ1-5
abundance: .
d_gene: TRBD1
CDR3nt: TGTGCCAGCAGCTTGCTTGTCGGGACAGAACGATTTAGCAATCAGCCCCAGCATTTT
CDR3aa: CASSLLVGTERFSNQPQHF

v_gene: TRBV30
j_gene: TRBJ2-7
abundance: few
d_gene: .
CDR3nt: TGTGCCTGGAGTTTAGTTTACGAGCAGTACTTC
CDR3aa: CAWSLVYEQYF

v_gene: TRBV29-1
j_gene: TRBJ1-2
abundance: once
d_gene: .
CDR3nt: TGCAGCGTTGATGGGCAGGGGCACTATGGCTACACCTTC
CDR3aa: CSVDGQGHYGYTF

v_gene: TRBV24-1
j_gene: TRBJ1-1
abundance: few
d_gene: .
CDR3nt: TGTGCCACCAGTGATTCGCGCCCCGGCGGGAGCACTGAAGCTTTCTTT
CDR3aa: CATSDSRPGGSTEAFF

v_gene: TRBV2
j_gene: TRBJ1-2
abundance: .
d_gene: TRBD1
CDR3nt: TGTGCCAGCAGTGCGTTACAGGGGACCCGCTATGGCTACACCTTC
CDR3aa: CASSALQGTRYGYTF